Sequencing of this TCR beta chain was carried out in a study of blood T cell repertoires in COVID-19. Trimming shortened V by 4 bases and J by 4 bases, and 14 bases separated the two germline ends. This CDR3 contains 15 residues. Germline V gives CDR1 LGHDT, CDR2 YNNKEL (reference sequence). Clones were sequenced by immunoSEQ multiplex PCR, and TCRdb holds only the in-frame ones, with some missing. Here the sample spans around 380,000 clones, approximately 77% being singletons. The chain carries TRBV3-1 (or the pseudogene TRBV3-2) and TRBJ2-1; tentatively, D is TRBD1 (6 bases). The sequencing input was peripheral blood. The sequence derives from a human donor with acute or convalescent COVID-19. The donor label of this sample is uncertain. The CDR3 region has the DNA TGTGCCAGCAGCCGCTCCGGGACAACTTACAATGAGCAGTTCTTC. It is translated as CASSRSGTTYNEQFF.